What follows is one TCR beta chain and its context. This entry is derived from a study of blood T cell repertoires in COVID-19. Study at large: The United States, Italy and Spain supplied acute and convalescent COVID-19 samples.

The length of the CDR3 is 14 residues. CDR1 LNHDA and CDR2 SQIVND come from the germline V gene (reference sequence). V was clipped by 3 bases and J by 9 bases; unmatched bases: 8. Data came from immunoSEQ multiplex PCR; TCRdb stores just in-frame clones and leaves some out. The repertoire holds about 440,000 clones, with 88% as singletons. Seattle cases were enrolled at active infection and followed longitudinally. The sample taken for sequencing was peripheral blood. The chain carries TRBV19 and TRBJ2-1; TRBD1 aligns across 7 bases. The sequence derives from a woman aged 50 to 65 with COVID-19, enrolled during active disease. As DNA, the CDR3 is TGTGCCAGTAGTATGACGACAGGGTCAGGTGAGCAGTTCTTC. This gives the protein CASSMTTGSGEQFF.